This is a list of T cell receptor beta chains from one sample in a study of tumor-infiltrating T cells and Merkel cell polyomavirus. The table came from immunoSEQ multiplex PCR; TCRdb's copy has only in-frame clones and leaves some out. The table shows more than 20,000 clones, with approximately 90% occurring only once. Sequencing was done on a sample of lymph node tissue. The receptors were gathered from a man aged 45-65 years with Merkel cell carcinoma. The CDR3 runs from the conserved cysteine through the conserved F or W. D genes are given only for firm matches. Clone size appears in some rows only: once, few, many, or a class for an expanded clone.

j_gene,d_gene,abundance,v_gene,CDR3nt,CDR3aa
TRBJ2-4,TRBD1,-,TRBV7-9,TGTGCCAGCAGCGGAATAACGGGACAGGTAGCCAAAAACATTCAGTACTTC,CASSGITGQVAKNIQYF
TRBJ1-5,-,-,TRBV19,TGTGCCAGTAGTCCAAAGGGAGGCAATCAGCCCCAGCATTTT,CASSPKGGNQPQHF
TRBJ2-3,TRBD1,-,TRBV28,TGTGCCAGCAGCGGACAGGGGAGCACAGATACGCAGTATTTT,CASSGQGSTDTQYF
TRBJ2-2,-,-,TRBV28,TGTGCCGCTACGGGGGAAACGAACACCGGGGAGCTGTTTTTT,CAATGETNTGELFF
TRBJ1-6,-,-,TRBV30,TGTGCCCAAGGGACCGGGAGGACACCCCTCCACTTT,CAQGTGRTPLHF
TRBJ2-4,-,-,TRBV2,TGTGCCAGCAGGGAGTTGCGAGCCAAAAACATTCAGTACTTC,CASRELRAKNIQYF
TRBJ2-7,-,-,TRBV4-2,TGTGCCAGCAGCCAAGATCTAACGGGAAAGGCCGACGAGCAGTACTTC,CASSQDLTGKADEQYF
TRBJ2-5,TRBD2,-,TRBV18,TGTGCCAGCTCCCCAGACCGAGCGGGGGGTCAGACCCAGTACTTC,CASSPDRAGGQTQYF
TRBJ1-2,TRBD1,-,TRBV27,TGTGCCAGCAGCCCGGGACAGTGGAACTACACCTTC,CASSPGQWNYTF
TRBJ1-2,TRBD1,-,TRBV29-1,TGCAGCGCGTCAACAGGGGACGGCTACACCTTC,CSASTGDGYTF
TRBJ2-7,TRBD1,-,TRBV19,TGTGCCAGCAAGCCCGGGACAGGGGGTTCCTACGAGCAGTACTTC,CASKPGTGGSYEQYF
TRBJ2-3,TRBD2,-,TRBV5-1,TGCGCCAGCAGCTTGGCTAGCGGGAGGGTCACAGATACGCAGTATTTT,CASSLASGRVTDTQYF
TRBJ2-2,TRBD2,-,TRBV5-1,TGCGCCAGCAGCTTCTTCAGTTGGGGACTAGCGGGAGGGACGAACACCGGGGAGCTGTTTTTT,CASSFFSWGLAGGTNTGELFF
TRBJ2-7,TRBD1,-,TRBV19,TGTGCCACAGGGGGTGGCCTTGGATACGAGCAGTACTTC,CATGGGLGYEQYF
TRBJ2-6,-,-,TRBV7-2,TGTGCCAGCAGCTCCAGGGTGATCGCCTCTGGGGCCAACGTCCTGACTTTC,CASSSRVIASGANVLTF
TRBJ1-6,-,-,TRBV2,TGTGCCAGCACTCAGGGCCTCGGCGGTAATTCACCCCTCCACTTT,CASTQGLGGNSPLHF
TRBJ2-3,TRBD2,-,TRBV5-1,TGCGCCAGCAGCTTACTCCTAGCGGGAGGCTCCACAGATACGCAGTATTTT,CASSLLLAGGSTDTQYF
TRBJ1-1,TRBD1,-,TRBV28,TGTGCCTCCGGGACAGGGTCGACTGAAGCTTTCTTT,CASGTGSTEAFF
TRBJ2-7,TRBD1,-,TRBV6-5,TGTGCCAGCAGCAGAGACAGGGACAACTACGAGCAGTACTTC,CASSRDRDNYEQYF
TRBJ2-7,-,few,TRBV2,TGTGCCAGCAGTGAAACGGGGTTCGAGCAGTACTTC,CASSETGFEQYF
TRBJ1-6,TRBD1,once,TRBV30,TGTGCCTGGAGTGACGGGCAGGGGACAGGCATTAATTCACCCCTCCACTTT,CAWSDGQGTGINSPLHF
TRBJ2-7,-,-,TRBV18,TGTGCCAGCTCACCTTTTGATCAGGGGAACTCCTACGAGCAGTACTTC,CASSPFDQGNSYEQYF
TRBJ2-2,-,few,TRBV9,TGTGCCAGCAGCGTAGTAGCTGGGAACACCGGGGAGCTGTTTTTT,CASSVVAGNTGELFF
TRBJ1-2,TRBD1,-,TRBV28,TGTGCCAGCAGTTTATGGAGGGACAGGGGTGGCTACACCTTC,CASSLWRDRGGYTF
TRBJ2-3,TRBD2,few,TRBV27,TGTGCCAGCACCAAGACTAGCGGGAGGGCCAAAGATACGCAGTATTTT,CASTKTSGRAKDTQYF
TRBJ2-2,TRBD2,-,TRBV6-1,TGTGCCAGCAGTGTCACTAGCGGGGTTTTCGGGGAGCTGTTTTTT,CASSVTSGVFGELFF
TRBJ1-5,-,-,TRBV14,TGTGCCAGCAAGACAGAAAATCAGCCCCAGCATTTT,CASKTENQPQHF
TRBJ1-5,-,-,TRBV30,TGTGCCTGGAGGAAACGGGGGTCAGCAAATCAGCCCCAGCATTTT,CAWRKRGSANQPQHF
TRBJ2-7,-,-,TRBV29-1,TGCAGCGTTGAACAGGCAGGGAACTACGAGCAGTACTTC,CSVEQAGNYEQYF
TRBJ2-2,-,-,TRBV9,TGTGCCAGCAGCGTAGACAACAGGCGCCCCGGGGAGCTGTTTTTT,CASSVDNRRPGELFF
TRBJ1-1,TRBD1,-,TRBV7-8,TGTGCCAGCAGCCCTTGGCGACAGGGGGACACTGAAGCTTTCTTT,CASSPWRQGDTEAFF
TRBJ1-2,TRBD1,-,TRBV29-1,TGCAGCGTAGTCCCGGGACAGGGCTATGGCTACACCTTC,CSVVPGQGYGYTF
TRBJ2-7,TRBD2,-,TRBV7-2,TGTGCCAGCAGCTCGGCGGCTAGCGGGAGTGAAAGGTGGAAGTACTTC,CASSSAASGSERWKYF
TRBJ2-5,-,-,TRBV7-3,TGTGCCAGCAGCTTAAACGGGGAAGAGACCCAGTACTTC,CASSLNGEETQYF
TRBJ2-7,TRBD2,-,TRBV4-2,TGTGCCAGCAGCCAAGACCCAGCGGGGGACTACGAGCAGTACTTC,CASSQDPAGDYEQYF
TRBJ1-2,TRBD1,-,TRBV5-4,TGTGCCAGCAGCTTGCCTACAGGGGGCGGCTACACCTTC,CASSLPTGGGYTF
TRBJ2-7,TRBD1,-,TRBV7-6,TGTGCCAGCAGCTTGGGACAGGGAAAAGACGAGCAGTACTTC,CASSLGQGKDEQYF
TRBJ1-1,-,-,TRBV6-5,TGTGCCAGCACTACCCGGACGGGGGGGAGCACTGAAGCTTTCTTT,CASTTRTGGSTEAFF
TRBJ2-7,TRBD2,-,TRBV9,TGTGCCAGCAGCGTAGCCGGGAGGGCCGACGAGCAGTACTTC,CASSVAGRADEQYF
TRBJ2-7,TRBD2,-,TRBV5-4,TGTGCCAGCAGCTTAGGGACTAGCGGCTACGAGCAGTACTTC,CASSLGTSGYEQYF
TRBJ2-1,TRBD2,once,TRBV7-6,TGTGCCAGCAGCTTATTGGCTAGCGGGAGTTTAAGCTCCTACAATGAGCAGTTCTTC,CASSLLASGSLSSYNEQFF
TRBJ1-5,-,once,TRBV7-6,TGTGCCAGCAGCTTAGCAACCGGTGGGCCGGGGGGCAATCAGCCCCAGCATTTT,CASSLATGGPGGNQPQHF
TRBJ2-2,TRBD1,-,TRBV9,TGTGCCAGCAGCTTCGGGACAGAACCCCCCGGGGAGCTGTTTTTT,CASSFGTEPPGELFF
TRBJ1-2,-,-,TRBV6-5,TGTGCCAGCAGTTACTCGATTTCAGGGGCCCTCTATGGCTACACCTTC,CASSYSISGALYGYTF
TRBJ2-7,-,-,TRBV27,TGTGCCAGCAGCATCGTTGGCCCAATTAGCGGACAATACTACGAGCAGTACTTC,CASSIVGPISGQYYEQYF
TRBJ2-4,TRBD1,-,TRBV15,TGTGCCACCAGCAGTGAACAGGGGGCCAAAAACATTCAGTACTTC,CATSSEQGAKNIQYF
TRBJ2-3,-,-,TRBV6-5,TGTGCCAGCAGTTACCGTGGACTTAGCACAGATACGCAGTATTTT,CASSYRGLSTDTQYF
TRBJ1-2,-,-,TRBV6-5,TGTGCCAGCAGTGAAGCCCGAACCCCACCGGCCTTC,CASSEARTPPAF
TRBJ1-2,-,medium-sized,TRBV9,TGTGCCAGCAGCGTTAGGGGCGCGGGCTACACCTTC,CASSVRGAGYTF
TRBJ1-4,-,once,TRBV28,TGTGCCAGCAGTTTGCGTGAAAAACTGTTTTTT,CASSLREKLFF
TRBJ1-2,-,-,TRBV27,TGTGCCAGCAGTTCCCCAGGACAGAACTATGGCTACACCTTC,CASSSPGQNYGYTF
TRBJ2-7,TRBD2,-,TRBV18,TGTGCCAGCTCACCACCGGGAGGGTCCAAGAGCGAGCAGTACTTC,CASSPPGGSKSEQYF
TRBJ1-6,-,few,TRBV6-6,TGTGCCAGCAGTTACCCCCGCGGAGATTCACCCCTCCACTTT,CASSYPRGDSPLHF
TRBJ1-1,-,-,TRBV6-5,TGTGCCAGCAGTTACGGGTTGGGGGCAATCACTGAAGCTTTCTTT,CASSYGLGAITEAFF
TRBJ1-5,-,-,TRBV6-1,TGTGCCAGCAGCTTCGGGGACACTCAGCCCCAGCATTTT,CASSFGDTQPQHF